The 10 T cell receptor beta chains presented below share a single source sample, sequenced in a study of T cells in Graves' hyperthyroidism and ophthalmopathy. Amplification targeted TCR beta CDR3 regions from RNA transcripts. The HTBI primer set drove a first-round RT-PCR of the TCR CDR3. TCRdb redid the calling of the multiplex PCR reads with MiXCR, one entry per CDR3 protein. Among a few hundred thousand distinct CDR3 sequences listed, approximately 18% were seen once. Source material: blood. Receptors originate from a woman aged 50 to 60 with Graves' hyperthyroidism.

This chain links TRBV30 with TRBJ2-3, with 14 bases fitting TRBD2. With 4 bases clipped from V and 6 bases from J, the junction kept 6 bases outside the gene matches. This CDR3 contains 15 residues. The germline V gene encodes CDR1 GTSNPN and CDR2 SVGIG (reference sequence). The CDR3 loop is CAWTGTSGGPDTQYF. CDR3 coding DNA: TGTGCCTGGACCGGGACTAGCGGGGGCCCTGATACGCAGTATTTT.

In this sample, this clonotype turned up many times. The rearrangement links TRBV5-1 to TRBJ2-1, with D possibly matching TRBD1 (6 bases). The CDR3 is 16 amino acids. Trimming removed 0 bases at V and 1 base at J, with 11 bases between. Germline-derived CDR1 and CDR2 are SGHRS and YFSETQ. CDR3 sequence: CASSLAGTTSYNEQFF. The DNA for the CDR3 is TGCGCCAGCAGCTTGGCCGGGACAACTTCCTACAATGAGCAGTTCTTC.

This clonotype came up many times. The rearrangement joins TRBV28 to TRBJ2-1; D possibly matches TRBD1 or TRBD2 (5 bases each). V gave up 2 bases and J gave up 6 bases, with 14 bases separating them. Germline-derived CDR1 and CDR2 are MDHEN and SYDVKM. The CDR3 length is 15 residues. The CDR3 loop reads CASSLRGSGGNEQFF. The DNA for the CDR3 is TGTGCCAGCAGTTTACGCGGATCTGGGGGCAATGAGCAGTTCTTC.

This clonotype has a count of ten or more. This chain uses TRBV6-2 or TRBV6-3 with TRBJ1-1; 9 nucleotides line up with TRBD1. CDR3 length: 13 residues. The germline V gene encodes CDR1 MNHEY and CDR2 SVGEGT. The J segment lost 6 bases and the V segment lost 5 bases, leaving 4 bases of the junction unmatched. The CDR3 DNA is TGTGCCAGCAGTCGGGACAGGGACGCTGAAGCTTTCTTT. Residues: CASSRDRDAEAFF.

This clonotype was observed a few times. The chain uses TRBV19 and TRBJ2-7, with TRBD1 matching over 7 bases. V shed 6 bases and J 0 bases; nucleotides not matched to a gene: 2. The germline V gene has CDR1 LNHDA and CDR2 SQIVND (reference sequence). The CDR3 totals 13 residues. CDR3 in amino acids: CASRPGGSYEQYF. The CDR3, as DNA: TGTGCCAGTAGGCCAGGGGGCTCCTACGAGCAGTACTTC.

At least ten counts were recorded for this clonotype. V gene TRBV7-9 combines with J gene TRBJ2-5, with 7 bases fitting TRBD1. This CDR3 has 15 residues. Per the germline V gene, CDR1 is SEHNR and CDR2 is FQNEAQ (reference sequence). After removal of 5 bases from V and 5 bases from J, the junction contained 11 bases not matched to a gene. CDR3 sequence: CASSPEGDSRETQYF. The CDR3 bases are TGTGCCAGCAGCCCAGAGGGGGACAGCCGGGAGACCCAGTACTTC.

This clonotype has ten or more counts. The V call is TRBV12-3 or TRBV12-4, the J call TRBJ2-5; TRBD1 agrees at 11 bases. CDR3 length equals 17 residues. J lost 1 base, V lost 7 bases, and 11 bases had no gene match. The CDR3 loop reads CASIPGQGARSQETQYF. As DNA, the CDR3 is TGTGCCAGCATCCCAGGACAGGGGGCTCGGAGCCAAGAGACCCAGTACTTC.

In its sample, this clonotype was seen many times. This chain connects TRBV28 to TRBJ1-1; D is ambiguous. CDR1 and CDR2 from the germline V gene are MDHEN and SYDVKM. The CDR3 spans 13 residues. V was shortened by 3 bases and J by 0 bases, with 5 bases between the two germline ends. This CDR3 is CASSFELNTEAFF. The CDR3 nucleotides read TGTGCCAGCAGTTTTGAGTTGAACACTGAAGCTTTCTTT.

The V gene is TRBV3-1, the J gene TRBJ2-1; TRBD2 matches at 13 bases. V dropped 3 bases and J dropped 10; count of bases not matched to a gene: 6. The length of the CDR3 is 15 residues. Looked up from germline, CDR1 is LGHDT and CDR2 is YNNKEL (reference sequence). The chain's CDR3 is CASSHYGLAGEEQFF. In DNA form, the CDR3 reads TGTGCCAGCAGCCACTATGGACTAGCGGGGGAAGAGCAGTTCTTC.

The chain couples TRBV29-1 to TRBJ2-7; 8 bases match TRBD1. Germline V gene sequence: CDR1 SQVTM, CDR2 ANQGSEA. The CDR3 is 12 residues long. V dropped 6 bases and J dropped 2; count of bases not matched to a gene: 3. DNA of the CDR3: TGCAGCGTGTTACAGGGGGCCTACGAGCAGTACTTC. Translated: CSVLQGAYEQYF.